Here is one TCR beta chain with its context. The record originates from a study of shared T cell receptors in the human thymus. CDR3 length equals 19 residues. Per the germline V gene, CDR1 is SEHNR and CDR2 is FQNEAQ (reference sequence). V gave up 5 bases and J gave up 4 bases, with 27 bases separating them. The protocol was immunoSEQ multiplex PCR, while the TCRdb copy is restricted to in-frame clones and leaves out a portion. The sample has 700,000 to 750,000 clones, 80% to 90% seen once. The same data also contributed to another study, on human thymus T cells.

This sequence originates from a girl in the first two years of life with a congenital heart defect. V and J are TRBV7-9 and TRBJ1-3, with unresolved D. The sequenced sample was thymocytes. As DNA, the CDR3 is TGTGCCAGCAGCCTCAAGCGTCTGCGGAGGCGGTTTCCCGGAAACACCATATATTTT. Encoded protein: CASSLKRLRRRFPGNTIYF.